These 28 T cell receptor beta chains were sequenced from one sample in a study of human T cells and chemical hapten exposure. Time point described: patch test 1, 2 weeks after DPC sensitization. Treatment meaning: therapeutic diphenylcyclopropenone sensitization with weekly scalp DPC. Using its own MiXCR run on the RACE reads, TCRdb lists one record per CDR3 protein. The sample consists of tens of thousands of distinct CDR3 sequences, 10% to 15% of them appearing once. The sample in question was whole blood, obtained in connection with sensitization to the hapten diphenylcyclopropenone (DPC). The receptors come from a woman aged 55-69 years with alopecia areata. Some clones in this sample may be carry-over from other donors' samples.

As DNA, the CDR3 is TGTGCCACCAGCATTGGGACAACCTACGAGCAGTACTTC. This codes for CATSIGTTYEQYF. The V and J genes are TRBV15 and TRBJ2-7; D is perhaps TRBD1 (6 bases). The ends were cut back, 4 bases at V and 2 bases at J, with 9 bases in the middle. The germline CDR1 and CDR2 sequences are LNHNV and YYDKDF (reference sequence). This CDR3 is built from 13 residues.

This clonotype was picked up a small number of times. CDR3 nucleotides: TGTGCCAGCAGCCCCTCCCCCTCCTACGAGCAGTACTTC. Amino acid sequence: CASSPSPSYEQYF. V is TRBV7-3 and J is TRBJ2-7; D gene uncertain. Germline V gives CDR1 SGHTA, CDR2 FQGTGA. The CDR3 is 13 amino acids. V lost 5 bases, J lost 0 bases, and 8 bases lay in between.

The chain employs TRBV20-1 and TRBJ2-3; maybe TRBD2 (6 bases). CDR1 and CDR2 (germline): DFQATT, SNEGSKA (reference sequence). Trimming removed 0 bases from V and 3 bases from J, with 13 bases in between. This CDR3 is 15 amino acids long. The CDR3, as DNA: TGCAGTGCTAGAGATATCGGGGCGGGAACAGATACGCAGTATTTT. It yields the protein CSARDIGAGTDTQYF.

This clonotype was recorded at least ten times. J is TRBJ2-2 and V is TRBV18, with unresolved D. V lost 2 bases and J lost 2, with 3 bases in between. CDR3 length: 13 residues. Germline V gene lookup returns CDR1 KGHSH and CDR2 LQKENI. CDR3 nucleotide sequence: TGTGCCAGCTCACCAGACAACACCGGGGAGCTGTTTTTT. This encodes CASSPDNTGELFF.

This sequence joins TRBV2 and TRBJ1-2, with unresolved D. This CDR3 spans 12 amino acids. Between the trimmed V and J ends, which lost 6 bases and 0 bases, there was a span of 5 bases. CDR1 is SNHLY and CDR2 is FYNNEI in the germline V gene. The CDR3 region has the DNA TGTGCCAGCAGCACAACTAACTATGGCTACACCTTC. Protein: CASSTTNYGYTF.

V usage is TRBV18 and J usage is TRBJ2-5; tentative D call: TRBD2 (6 bases). The V gene's germline CDR1 is KGHSH and CDR2 LQKENI. The CDR3 has 14 residues. Trimming left V 5 bases short and J 5 bases short, with 15 bases between. The chain's CDR3 is CASSRGQEGETQYF. The CDR3 region has the DNA TGTGCCAGCTCAAGGGGCCAGGAGGGCGAGACCCAGTACTTC.

In its sample, this clonotype was seen a few times. The rearrangement uses TRBV29-1 and TRBJ2-5; 11 bases agree with TRBD2. The germline V gene has CDR1 SQVTM and CDR2 ANQGSEA. The junction had 9 bases not matched to a gene; V was cut back by 8 bases and J by 13 bases. The CDR3 is 11 residues long. The CDR3 DNA reads TGCAGCATCGGACTAGCGGGCCTCCCGTACTTC. Amino acid sequence: CSIGLAGLPYF.

This clonotype was observed a handful of times. The J gene is TRBJ1-1, the V gene TRBV29-1; TRBD1 is a possible D gene (6 bases). CDR3 length: 14 residues. Germline CDR1 reads SQVTM; CDR2 reads ANQGSEA. V lost 7 bases, J lost 4 bases, and 19 bases lay in between. CDR3 amino acids: CSASRGGQSTEAFF. The CDR3 DNA sequence: TGCAGCGCCTCCCGAGGGGGGCAGAGCACTGAAGCTTTCTTT.

The table lists this clonotype with many counts. This chain connects TRBV20-1 to TRBJ1-1, with unresolved D. Trimming took 5 bases from V and 5 from J, leaving 9 bases between them. The CDR3 has 11 amino acids. Germline CDR1 is DFQATT and CDR2 is SNEGSKA (reference sequence). CDR3 nucleotides: TGCAGTGCTGAATACTGGACTGAAGCTTTCTTT. Its protein is CSAEYWTEAFF.

This chain links TRBV15 with TRBJ2-7; TRBD1 agrees at 8 bases. J was trimmed by 3 bases and V by 5 bases; bases with no gene match: 6. This CDR3 comprises 14 residues. CDR1 is LNHNV and CDR2 is YYDKDF in the germline V gene (reference sequence). CDR3 sequence (DNA): TGTGCCACCAGCGGAACAGGGGGTTACTACGAGCAGTACTTC. This translates into CATSGTGGYYEQYF.

This rearrangement joins TRBV7-2 to TRBJ2-7, with 10 bases matching TRBD1. The junction had 4 bases not matched to a gene; V was cut back by 5 bases and J by 6 bases. Germline V gene lookup returns CDR1 SGHTA and CDR2 FQGNSA. This CDR3 has 13 amino acids. CDR3 coding DNA: TGTGCCAGCAGCAAGGGACAGGGGATCGAGCAGTACTTC. Translated: CASSKGQGIEQYF. The variable domain in full, completed from reference TRBV7-2 and TRBJ2-7, reads GAGVSQSPSNKVTEKGKDVELRCDPISGHTALYWYRQSLGQGLEFLIYFQGNSAPDKSGLPSDRFSAERTGGSVSTLTIQRTQQEDSAVYLCASSKGQGIEQYFGPGTRLTVT.

This chain connects TRBV29-1 to TRBJ2-7, with TRBD1 identical over 7 bases. The CDR3 contains 14 residues. Trimming removed 0 bases from V and 3 bases from J; junction bases left unmatched: 5. Germline CDR1 and CDR2: SQVTM and ANQGSEA. CDR3 in DNA: TGCAGCGTTGAAGATCGCAGGGGGAACTACGAGCAGTACTTC. This encodes CSVEDRRGNYEQYF.

This clonotype was seen repeatedly, ten times or more. The rearrangement links TRBV12-3 or TRBV12-4 to TRBJ1-6; 11 positions match TRBD1. V lost 6 bases to trimming and J lost 9 bases; unmatched junction nucleotides: 4. The CDR3 totals 14 residues. The CDR3 reads CASRRTGGFSPLHF. In DNA, the CDR3 is TGTGCCAGCAGACGGACAGGGGGCTTTTCACCCCTCCACTTT.

The gene calls are TRBV5-4 and TRBJ2-7, with a weak D call TRBD2 (7 bases). The germline V and J ends were trimmed by 2 bases and 7 bases, with 19 bases remaining between them. The germline CDR1 and CDR2 sequences are SGHNT and YYREEE (reference sequence). This CDR3 region has 15 residues. The CDR3 loop is CASSLGRRGHREQYF. As DNA, the CDR3 is TGTGCCAGCAGCTTAGGTAGGCGGGGGCACAGGGAGCAGTACTTC.

This clonotype was seen at least ten times. The chain uses TRBV30 and TRBJ1-1, with 9 bases matching TRBD1. Germline CDR1 GTSNPN, CDR2 SVGIG (reference sequence). After removal of 1 base from V and 4 bases from J, the junction contained 1 base not matched to a gene. The CDR3 length is 13 residues. The CDR3 region has the DNA TGTGCCTGGAGTGCGACAGGGGGCACTGAAGCTTTCTTT. Amino acids: CAWSATGGTEAFF.

The chain links TRBV6-5 to TRBJ1-2; tentatively, D is TRBD1 (6 bases). The CDR3 length is 15 residues. CDR1 MNHEY and CDR2 SVGAGI come from the germline V gene. The V end lost 7 bases, the J end lost 4 bases, and 19 bases lay between the germline ends. The CDR3 spells CASKDGAQGSYGYTF. The CDR3 DNA is TGTGCCAGCAAAGACGGCGCACAGGGTTCCTATGGCTACACCTTC.

This clonotype was detected ten times or more. The V call is TRBV19, the J call TRBJ1-2, with D hard to call. The V end was cut by 4 bases, the J end by 5 bases, with 14 bases between. This CDR3 contains 14 residues. Germline V gene data show CDR1 as LNHDA and CDR2 as SQIVND (reference sequence). The CDR3 loop is CASSTNLRPYGYTF. The DNA for the CDR3 is TGTGCCAGTAGTACAAACCTCCGGCCGTATGGCTACACCTTC. Drawing the rest from reference TRBV19 and TRBJ1-2, the complete variable domain is DGGITQSPKYLFRKEGQNVTLSCEQNLNHDAMYWYRQDPGQGLRLIYYSQIVNDFQKGDIAEGYSVSREKKESFPLTVTSAQKNPTAFYLCASSTNLRPYGYTFGSGTRLTVV.

CDR3 amino acids: CASSQDWGNNQPQHF. In DNA form, the CDR3 reads TGTGCCAGCAGCCAAGATTGGGGAAACAATCAGCCCCAGCATTTT. The chain joins TRBV3-1 to TRBJ1-5; no firm D call. From germline, CDR1 is LGHDT and CDR2 YNNKEL (reference sequence). Trimming took 0 bases from V and 3 from J, leaving 9 bases between them. This CDR3 region has 15 residues. Variable domain in full (rest from reference TRBV3-1 and TRBJ1-5): DTAVSQTPKYLVTQMGNDKSIKCEQNLGHDTMYWYKQDSKKFLKIMFSYNNKELIINETVPNRFSPKSPDKAHLNLHINSLELGDSAVYFCASSQDWGNNQPQHFGDGTRLSIL.

This clonotype was counted many times. V usage is TRBV24-1 and J usage is TRBJ2-3; tentatively, D is TRBD2 (6 bases). Germline V gene lookup returns CDR1 KGHDR and CDR2 SFDVKD. V gave up 2 bases and J gave up 0 bases, with 14 bases separating them. The CDR3 runs 17 residues. In DNA, the CDR3 is TGTGCCACCAGTGATTCTGGGGAGGCTCTAAGCACAGATACGCAGTATTTT. Protein product: CATSDSGEALSTDTQYF.

This clonotype was picked up many times. The chain joins TRBV7-8 to TRBJ2-7; 9 bases map to TRBD2. J was trimmed by 4 bases and V by 4 bases; bases with no gene match: 11. Germline V gene lookup returns CDR1 SGHVS and CDR2 FQNEAQ. The CDR3 is made up of 16 amino acids. The CDR3 is CASSSIAGERGYEQYF. The CDR3 DNA is TGTGCCAGCAGCTCAATAGCGGGGGAGCGGGGATACGAGCAGTACTTC.

This clonotype was detected a few times. The V call is TRBV7-8, the J call TRBJ1-1; weak D call: TRBD1 (6 bases). Germline V gene lookup returns CDR1 SGHVS and CDR2 FQNEAQ. This CDR3 has 16 amino acids. V was cut by 4 bases and J by 0 bases, with 15 bases left in between. CDR3 nucleotides: TGTGCCAGCAGCTCGACCGGGACAAACATGAACACTGAAGCTTTCTTT. Residues: CASSSTGTNMNTEAFF.

The table lists this clonotype with a few counts. The J gene is TRBJ2-3, the V gene TRBV7-8; 12 nucleotides agree with TRBD2. Germline trimming cut 5 bases from V and 4 bases from J; bases unmatched to any gene: 10. Germline CDR1 is SGHVS and CDR2 is FQNEAQ. This CDR3 is 17 amino acids long. CDR3 DNA sequence: TGTGCCAGCAGCCCTCTCCGACTAGCGGGGGATGCAGATACGCAGTATTTT. This gives the protein CASSPLRLAGDADTQYF.

This clonotype was counted ten times or more. The chain links TRBV10-3 to TRBJ2-7; D is unresolved. The V gene's germline CDR1 is ENHRY and CDR2 SYGVKD. The CDR3 loop spans 14 amino acids. Trimming left V 1 base short and J 0 bases short, with 7 bases between. This chain's CDR3 is CAISEYEHSYEQYF. For the CDR3, the DNA is TGTGCCATCAGTGAGTATGAACACTCCTACGAGCAGTACTTC.

A remark on this clonotype: A much larger clone lies one base from this, so it may be a read error. Lacking the conserved final phenylalanine or tryptophan, this CDR3 likely reflects a read error. The V gene is TRBV18, the J gene TRBJ2-7, with 8 bases identical to TRBD1. The germline gives CDR1 KGHSH, CDR2 LQKENI. V lost 4 bases, J lost 0 bases, and 5 bases stayed unmatched. The CDR3 totals 15 residues. The CDR3 protein is CASSRGQGTSYEQYS. The CDR3 DNA follows: TGTGCCAGCTCACGAGGACAGGGCACCTCCTACGAGCAGTACTCC.

In this sample, this clonotype turned up many times. The chain has TRBV5-4 and TRBJ2-7; D is ambiguous. This CDR3 has 13 amino acids. Germline V CDR1 and CDR2: SGHNT, YYREEE (reference sequence). The V gene lost 1 base and the J gene lost 5 bases, with 10 bases spanning the gap. The CDR3 nucleotides read TGTGCCAGCAGCTTGAAGACCAGCGACGAGCAGTACTTC. This codes for CASSLKTSDEQYF.

Many counts were recorded for this clonotype. CDR3: CASSEQGQYTQYF. DNA of the CDR3: TGTGCCAGCAGTGAGCAGGGACAGTATACGCAGTATTTT. The chain has TRBV6-1 and TRBJ2-3, with TRBD1 identical over 7 bases. The CDR3 sequence is 13 residues long. Germline CDR1 MNHNS, CDR2 SASEGT. J lost 7 bases, V lost 3 bases, and 4 bases had no gene match.

This clonotype was observed a handful of times. The J gene is TRBJ2-1, the V gene TRBV6-6; perhaps TRBD2 as D (6 bases). This CDR3 contains 15 residues. Deletions cut 2 bases from V and 0 bases from J, with 8 bases between. Germline V gives CDR1 MNHNY, CDR2 SVGAGI (reference sequence). In DNA, the CDR3 is TGTGCCAGCAGTTACCGACTAGACTCCTACAATGAGCAGTTCTTC. This codes for CASSYRLDSYNEQFF.

This clonotype has at least ten counts. The chain has TRBV2 and TRBJ1-2; 8 bases agree with TRBD1. This CDR3 is built from 16 residues. V shed 4 bases, J shed 4 bases, and the junction held 11 bases outside the gene matches. From germline, CDR1 is SNHLY and CDR2 FYNNEI. CDR3 sequence: CASSGGTGSPLYGYTF. CDR3 in DNA: TGTGCCAGCAGTGGCGGGACAGGCTCCCCCCTCTATGGCTACACCTTC. Looking up the rest from reference TRBV2 and TRBJ1-2 gives the full variable domain: EPEVTQTPSHQVTQMGQEVILRCVPISNHLYFYWYRQILGQKVEFLVSFYNNEISEKSEIFDDQFSVERPDGSNFTLKIRSTKLEDSAMYFCASSGGTGSPLYGYTFGSGTRLTVV.